The present T cell receptor beta chain was sequenced within a study of Ad26.COV2.S vaccination and SARS-CoV-2 variants. Treatment noted: roughly 20 received Ad26.COV2.S at low or high dose, single or two shots; about 5 received placebo; per-sample allocation not given. Collection of the samples took place on day 63 after the first injection of vaccine or placebo. The CDR3 covers 14 residues. Unmatched junction bases numbered 4, after V lost 7 bases and J lost 4 bases. Looked up from germline, CDR1 is SGHTA and CDR2 is FQGNSA. Assay used: immunoSEQ multiplex PCR; TCRdb lists only in-frame clones, some missing. The data show approximately 400,000 clones, with roughly 81% seen just once and approximately 3.5% held by the top ten.

The material sequenced was peripheral blood, taken in a trial of Ad26.COV2.S vaccine versus placebo. This clonotype was obtained from a person aged 18-65 years who received the Ad26.COV2.S COVID-19 vaccine or a placebo. The chain has TRBV7-2 and TRBJ2-1, with TRBD2 matching 10 bases. As DNA, the CDR3 is TGTGCCAGCAACATAGCGGGAGGTTACAATGAGCAGTTCTTC. Its translation is CASNIAGGYNEQFF.